One sample yielded the 28 T cell receptor beta chains listed below, sequenced in a study of response to subunit inactivated influenza vaccine. TCRdb itself ran the RT-PCR reads through MiXCR, one entry per CDR3 protein. Counted here are some 800,000 distinct CDR3 sequences, 21% occurring once; the ten biggest clones make up 9.5% to 13%. Sequenced here: PBMCs from blood, sampled 4 to 6 days after vaccination. These receptors were taken from a middle-aged man who received an inactivated influenza vaccine.

There are many counts of this clonotype. The rearrangement links TRBV20-1 to TRBJ2-1, with 8 bases fitting TRBD2. V lost 1 base to trimming and J lost 3 bases; unmatched junction nucleotides: 2. CDR1 DFQATT and CDR2 SNEGSKA come from the germline V gene (reference sequence). This CDR3 is 14 amino acids long. Here the CDR3 DNA reads TGCAGTGCTAGAGGTAGCGGGAACTACAATGAGCAGTTCTTC. This codes for CSARGSGNYNEQFF.

This clonotype was recorded a few times. The genes are TRBV6-1 and TRBJ2-7, with 8 bases lining up with TRBD1. The V gene's germline CDR1 is MNHNS and CDR2 SASEGT. CDR3 length: 14 amino acids. Trimming took 5 bases from V and 5 from J; bases not matched to a gene: 8. The CDR3 DNA follows: TGTGCCAGCAGTCCCTGGACAGGGCCCAACGAGCAGTACTTC. Protein product: CASSPWTGPNEQYF.

CDR3 amino acids: CATSNRQGNTEAFF. The DNA of the CDR3 is TGTGCCACCAGCAACCGACAGGGTAACACTGAAGCTTTCTTT. V is TRBV15 and J is TRBJ1-1; 7 nucleotides line up with TRBD1. CDR1 LNHNV and CDR2 YYDKDF come from the germline V gene (reference sequence). V shed 4 bases and J 2 bases; nucleotides not matched to a gene: 4. The CDR3 loop spans 14 amino acids.

The genes are TRBV5-4 and TRBJ1-2, with 9 positions matching TRBD1. V shed 9 bases, J shed 4 bases, and the junction held 7 bases outside the gene matches. Germline V gene data show CDR1 as SGHNT and CDR2 as YYREEE (reference sequence). CDR3 length equals 13 residues. CDR3 residues: CATMQTGGYGYTF. DNA of the CDR3: TGTGCCACTATGCAGACAGGGGGCTATGGCTACACCTTC.

This clonotype was detected a few times. The gene calls are TRBV10-3 and TRBJ2-3, with D perhaps TRBD1 (6 bases). This CDR3 contains 12 residues. Germline V gene data show CDR1 as ENHRY and CDR2 as SYGVKD. Deletions cut 8 bases from V and 4 bases from J, with 10 bases between. As DNA, the CDR3 is TGTGCCATCGGACAGTTTCCAGATACGCAGTATTTT. Protein: CAIGQFPDTQYF.

The V call is TRBV6-1, the J call TRBJ2-7; 8 bases are shared with TRBD2. CDR1 MNHNS and CDR2 SASEGT come from the germline V gene. With V trimmed by 5 bases and J by 5 bases, 8 bases remained unmatched. This CDR3 comprises 14 residues. The CDR3 coding sequence is TGTGCCAGCAGTCGGGGGGGGGCGCCGGACGAGCAGTACTTC. It specifies CASSRGGAPDEQYF.

This clonotype was detected only a few times. The V call is TRBV19, the J call TRBJ2-5; 7 bases match TRBD1. The CDR3 is made up of 12 amino acids. The germline CDR1 and CDR2 sequences are LNHDA and SQIVND (reference sequence). Losses at the gene ends were 6 bases for V and 5 bases for J; bases not matched to a gene: 3. The CDR3 here is CASRTGSETQYF. CDR3 coding DNA: TGTGCCAGTAGGACAGGGAGCGAGACCCAGTACTTC.

The J gene is TRBJ2-7, the V gene TRBV5-1; D not resolved. Germline V lookup: CDR1 SGHRS, CDR2 YFSETQ. Trimming left V 1 base short and J 1 base short, with 9 bases between. The CDR3 is made up of 14 amino acids. CDR3 DNA sequence: TGCGCCAGCAGCTTGAGCCTATTTTCCTACGAGCAGTACTTC. Protein product: CASSLSLFSYEQYF.

This clonotype occurred a few times. J is TRBJ1-5 and V is TRBV12-3 or TRBV12-4; D remains unclear. V lost 3 bases to trimming and J lost 0 bases, with 9 bases between them. The CDR3 has 15 amino acids. In DNA, the CDR3 is TGTGCCAGCAGTTTCGGGATTTATAGCAATCAGCCCCAGCATTTT. As protein: CASSFGIYSNQPQHF.

This clonotype showed up just a few times. This rearrangement joins TRBV7-9 to TRBJ2-3, with TRBD2 matching over 8 bases. Germline values: CDR1 SEHNR, CDR2 FQNEAQ (reference sequence). Germline trimming cut 4 bases from V and 2 bases from J; bases unmatched to any gene: 11. The CDR3 loop spans 17 amino acids. In nucleotides, the CDR3 is TGTGCCAGCAGCTCCACCATACTAGCGGAGAACACAGATACGCAGTATTTT. This encodes CASSSTILAENTDTQYF. Based on the CDR3 plus reference TRBV7-9 and TRBJ2-3, the full variable domain is DTGVSQNPRHKITKRGQNVTFRCDPISEHNRLYWYRQTLGQGPEFLTYFQNEAQLEKSRLLSDRFSAERPKGSFSTLEIQRTEQGDSAMYLCASSSTILAENTDTQYFGPGTRLTVL.

The table lists this clonotype with a few counts. This chain links TRBV20-1 with TRBJ2-5; 13 nucleotides align to TRBD2. Looked up from germline, CDR1 is DFQATT and CDR2 is SNEGSKA (reference sequence). The V and J ends lost 4 bases and 2 bases, in that order; junction bases with no gene match: 4. The CDR3 loop spans 15 amino acids. CDR3 sequence: CSATGLAGLQETQYF. The CDR3 nucleotides are TGCAGTGCTACGGGACTAGCGGGGTTACAAGAGACCCAGTACTTC.

The sample holds a few counts of this clonotype. The genes are TRBV15 and TRBJ2-3; 9 bases are a match to TRBD2. V lost 0 bases, J lost 5 bases, and 6 bases stayed unmatched. The CDR3 consists of 16 residues. CDR1 is LNHNV and CDR2 is YYDKDF in the germline V gene (reference sequence). CDR3: CATSREGGRAQDTQYF. In DNA form, the CDR3 reads TGTGCCACCAGCAGAGAAGGCGGGAGGGCCCAAGATACGCAGTATTTT. Looking up the rest from reference TRBV15 and TRBJ2-3 gives the full variable domain: DAMVIQNPRYQVTQFGKPVTLSCSQTLNHNVMYWYQQKSSQAPKLLFHYYDKDFNNEADTPDNFQSRRPNTSFCFLDIRSPGLGDTAMYLCATSREGGRAQDTQYFGPGTRLTVL.

V and J are TRBV12-3 or TRBV12-4 and TRBJ2-1, with unresolved D. CDR3 length: 14 residues. V shed 1 base and J shed 13 bases, with 17 bases lying between them. DNA for the CDR3: TGTGCCAGCAGTTTAGGCCCGGACCGGAGATCACAGTTCTTC. Translating gives CASSLGPDRRSQFF.

The chain is built from TRBV7-9 and TRBJ2-1; weak D call: TRBD2 (7 bases). CDR1 SEHNR and CDR2 FQNEAQ come from the germline V gene (reference sequence). V was pared by 7 bases and J by 5 bases, with 21 bases between. CDR3 length equals 16 residues. CDR3 DNA: TGTGCCAGCACCACCTATCGGGGGGCCTTGCACAATGAGCAGTTCTTC. Protein product: CASTTYRGALHNEQFF.

This clonotype was seen repeatedly, ten times or more. This chain uses TRBV29-1 with TRBJ2-5; TRBD2 aligns across 13 bases. Looked up from germline, CDR1 is SQVTM and CDR2 is ANQGSEA. The CDR3 loop spans 14 amino acids. V dropped 7 bases and J dropped 4; count of bases not matched to a gene: 6. CDR3 nucleotide sequence: TGCAGCGGCGGGACTAGCGGGATCGGAGAGACCCAGTACTTC. As protein: CSGGTSGIGETQYF.

This clonotype has ten or more counts. The chain has TRBV20-1 and TRBJ2-1; 11 bases fit TRBD2. The CDR3 totals 14 residues. Trimming took 3 bases from V and 4 from J; bases not matched to a gene: 2. Germline V gives CDR1 DFQATT, CDR2 SNEGSKA (reference sequence). CDR3 amino acids: CSARGLAAYNEQFF. The DNA of the CDR3 is TGCAGTGCTAGGGGACTAGCGGCTTACAATGAGCAGTTCTTC.

In its sample, this clonotype was seen a few times. The chain uses TRBV9 and TRBJ1-1; D gene ambiguous. The CDR3 contains 13 residues. Germline lookup yields CDR1 SGDLS and CDR2 YYNGEE. V lost 2 bases and J 8 bases, leaving 13 bases between the germline ends. The CDR3 nucleotides read TGTGCCAGCAGCGTCGGGGAAGGCCGGGAAGCTTTCTTT. The encoded protein is CASSVGEGREAFF.

This chain uses TRBV29-1 with TRBJ1-2; maybe TRBD1 (5 bases). The CDR3 contains 14 residues. Trimming left V 8 bases short and J 3 bases short, with 19 bases between. Looked up from germline, CDR1 is SQVTM and CDR2 is ANQGSEA. The CDR3 coding sequence is TGCAGCATCCCACCCGGGGGGACCCACTATGGCTACACCTTC. Translation gives CSIPPGGTHYGYTF.

This clonotype was found a few times. The chain combines TRBV12-3 or TRBV12-4 with TRBJ2-3, with 7 nucleotides matching TRBD2. The CDR3 contains 14 residues. Trimming removed 4 bases from V and 4 bases from J; junction bases left unmatched: 5. The DNA for the CDR3 is TGTGCCAGCAGTTCGAGCGGGGAGGCAGATACGCAGTATTTT. The encoded protein is CASSSSGEADTQYF.

There are a few counts of this clonotype. The J gene is TRBJ1-5, the V gene TRBV5-1; 7 bases agree with TRBD1. Germline values: CDR1 SGHRS, CDR2 YFSETQ. After removal of 0 bases from V and 4 bases from J, the junction contained 4 bases not matched to a gene. This CDR3 is built from 15 residues. CDR3 sequence (DNA): TGCGCCAGCAGCTTGGAAGGGGGCTGGAATCAGCCCCAGCATTTT. Translated: CASSLEGGWNQPQHF.

This CDR3 reads CASSLSLGFTGELFF. The CDR3 DNA reads TGTGCCAGCAGTTTGTCACTAGGGTTCACCGGGGAGCTGTTTTTT. The chain is built from TRBV28 and TRBJ2-2; D is possibly TRBD2 (5 bases). This CDR3 is 15 amino acids long. Germline V gives CDR1 MDHEN, CDR2 SYDVKM. V lost 3 bases and J lost 4, with 12 bases in between.

The chain recombines TRBV18 with TRBJ2-1; D uncertain. Looked up from germline, CDR1 is KGHSH and CDR2 is LQKENI. The length of the CDR3 is 17 residues. V lost 0 bases to trimming and J lost 0 bases, with 12 bases between them. In DNA, the CDR3 is TGTGCCAGCTCACCACCTGGGTTGGGTATCTCCTACAATGAGCAGTTCTTC. As protein: CASSPPGLGISYNEQFF.

The sample holds many counts of this clonotype. The CDR3 is CASSPRTSNTGELFF. In DNA form, the CDR3 reads TGTGCCAGCAGTCCCCGGACATCGAACACCGGGGAGCTGTTTTTT. This sequence joins TRBV18 and TRBJ2-2; a possible D gene is TRBD1 (5 bases). The germline gives CDR1 KGHSH, CDR2 LQKENI. The length of the CDR3 is 15 residues. The germline V and J ends were trimmed by 8 bases and 0 bases, with 13 bases remaining between them.

The chain has TRBV24-1 and TRBJ2-1; 15 bases are a match to TRBD2. Germline values: CDR1 KGHDR, CDR2 SFDVKD. This CDR3 is built from 16 residues. Germline trimming cut 3 bases from V and 8 bases from J; bases unmatched to any gene: 4. The CDR3: CATSDGLAGGIDEQFF. CDR3 nucleotide sequence: TGTGCCACCAGTGATGGACTAGCGGGAGGGATCGATGAGCAGTTCTTC.

Note on this clonotype: One base away lies a much larger clone, so this may be a sequencing read error. The chain is built from TRBV5-6 and TRBJ2-1, with TRBD2 as a possible D gene (6 bases). This CDR3 spans 17 amino acids. The V gene lost 4 bases and the J gene lost 4 bases, with 21 bases spanning the gap. Germline CDR1 is SGHDT and CDR2 is YYEEEE. The CDR3, as DNA: TGTGCCAGCAGCCAACTATCGGGAGCACAAAGATACAATGAGCAGTTCTTC. As protein: CASSQLSGAQRYNEQFF.

This clonotype was detected a few times. This chain uses TRBV5-1 with TRBJ1-3; no definite D call. Germline CDR1 is SGHRS and CDR2 is YFSETQ. V was pared by 4 bases and J by 2 bases, with 16 bases between. CDR3 size: 16 residues. CDR3 nucleotide sequence: TGCGCCAGCAGCCAATACGGATGGGGTCCTGGAAACACCATATATTTT. This encodes CASSQYGWGPGNTIYF.

The chain uses TRBV5-1 and TRBJ1-2; 8 bases match TRBD1. V gave up 0 bases and J gave up 4 bases; unmatched junction bases: 5. Germline CDR1 SGHRS, CDR2 YFSETQ. CDR3 length: 15 amino acids. Here the CDR3 reads CASSLGDRTLYGYTF. CDR3 nucleotides: TGCGCCAGCAGCTTGGGGGACAGGACTCTCTATGGCTACACCTTC. Complete variable domain (other parts from reference TRBV5-1 and TRBJ1-2): KAGVTQTPRYLIKTRGQQVTLSCSPISGHRSVSWYQQTPGQGLQFLFEYFSETQRNKGNFPGRFSGRQFSNSRSEMNVSTLELGDSALYLCASSLGDRTLYGYTFGSGTRLTVV.

The genes are TRBV7-9 and TRBJ1-2; D remains unclear. CDR1 is SEHNR, CDR2 FQNEAQ, per germline (reference sequence). This CDR3 is built from 13 residues. Trimming removed 1 base from V and 3 bases from J, with 6 bases in between. The CDR3 protein is CASSLGRHYGYTF. The CDR3 DNA reads as TGTGCCAGCAGCTTAGGGAGACACTATGGCTACACCTTC.